Listed below are T cell receptor beta chains from one sample, sequenced in a study of blood T cell repertoires in COVID-19. Method: immunoSEQ multiplex PCR; TCRdb's copy keeps in-frame clones and lacks some. Here the sample spans about 150,000 clones, about 81% being singletons. Sample: PBMCs or T cells enriched from blood (not recorded which). These receptors came from a man between 45 and 60 years old who had recovered from COVID-19. Both conserved end residues are trimmed from each CDR3.

ASSQGQQGNTEAF | TRBV4-1
ASSYEGTLTPLH | TRBV6-5
ASSLAGTGVSQPQH | TRBV7-8
ASSPRTASYEQY | TRBV18
ASSLGHYNEQF | TRBV12-3/TRBV12-4
ASSLGGRGGTDTQY | TRBV7-9
ASSPQGGAGSPLH | TRBV11-2
ASSLAGTAFEKLF | TRBV27
ASSLDENRGTYGYT | TRBV4-1
ASSQSQGGETQY | TRBV27
ASSGLAGAPYEQY | TRBV6-5
ASSQPGSPLH | TRBV7-2
ASSQRWGGRNTGELF | TRBV6-6
ASSVYSNQPQH | TRBV2
ALSTGGYGYT | TRBV30
ASSLNGLAGGRPGELF | TRBV5-1
ASSQGRDSNQPQH | TRBV18
ASSISSRGQVQPQH | TRBV19
ASSLDPGQSYEQY | TRBV5-4
ASSLWGTGLNEQF | TRBV7-2
ASSQAWAWTGVSDEQY | TRBV14
ASSSSGVTDTQY | TRBV7-9
ASSQASGGYNEQF | TRBV3-1/TRBV3-2
ASSHRQGSRETQY | TRBV18
AWSRTSGGLYNEQF | TRBV30
ASTRQGLGNQPQH | TRBV19
ASSQGRGGALETQY | TRBV4-2
ASSPWGGRTDTQY | TRBV5-1
ASSLQGGGTDTQY | TRBV5-1
ASSELAGESTDTQY | TRBV6-4
ASSQAAGNPYGYT | TRBV14
ASAQVGQAKNIQY | TRBV6-5
ASSLGGAGYTGELF | TRBV11-2
ASSLIGLSSYEQY | TRBV27
ATSGSSGQY | TRBV24-1
ASSPQQGMNTEAF | TRBV7-2
ASSLKTSGATGELF | TRBV18
ASGTRDKTYEQY | TRBV19
ASSFDLATNEKLF | TRBV5-4
ASSLVYGQGEQF | TRBV5-4
ASSVGLGQPQH | TRBV6-4
ASKGSNQPQH | TRBV27
ASSLVGREGYGYT | TRBV7-9
ASSLWADGYT | TRBV7-9
ASSYRGGIYGYT | TRBV6-2/TRBV6-3
ASSIGLGTGGVYSNQPQH | TRBV19
ASSLTRSTDTQY | TRBV11-1
ASSLYFQGANNEQF | TRBV27
ASIETGGLYNQPQH | TRBV19
ASRKTGNYEQY | TRBV6-5
ASSSGQGNTEAF | TRBV28